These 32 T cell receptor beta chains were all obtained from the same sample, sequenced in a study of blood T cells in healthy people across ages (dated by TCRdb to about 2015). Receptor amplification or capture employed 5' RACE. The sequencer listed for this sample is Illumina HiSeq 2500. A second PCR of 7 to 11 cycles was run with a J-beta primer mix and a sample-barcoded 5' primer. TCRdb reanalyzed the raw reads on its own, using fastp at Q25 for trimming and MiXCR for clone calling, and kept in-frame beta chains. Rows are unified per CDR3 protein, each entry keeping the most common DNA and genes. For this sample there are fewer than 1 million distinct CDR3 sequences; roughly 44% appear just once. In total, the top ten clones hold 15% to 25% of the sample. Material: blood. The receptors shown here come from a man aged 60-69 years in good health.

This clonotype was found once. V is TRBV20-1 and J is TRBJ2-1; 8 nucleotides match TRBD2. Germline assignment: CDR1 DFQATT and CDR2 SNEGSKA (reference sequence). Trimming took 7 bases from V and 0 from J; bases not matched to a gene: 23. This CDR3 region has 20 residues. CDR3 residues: CSVRRRPARGALGSYNEQFF. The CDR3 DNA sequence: TGCAGTGTGAGGAGGAGGCCCGCGCGGGGGGCACTGGGCTCCTACAATGAGCAGTTCTTC.

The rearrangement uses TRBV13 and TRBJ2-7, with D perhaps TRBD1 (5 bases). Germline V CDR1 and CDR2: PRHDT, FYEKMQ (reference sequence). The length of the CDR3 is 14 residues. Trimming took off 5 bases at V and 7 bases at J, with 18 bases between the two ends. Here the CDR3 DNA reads TGTGCCAGCAGCACCGACAGTGCACACAATGAGCAGTACTTC. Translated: CASSTDSAHNEQYF. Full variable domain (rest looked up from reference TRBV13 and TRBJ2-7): AAGVIQSPRHLIKEKRETATLKCYPIPRHDTVYWYQQGPGQDPQFLISFYEKMQSDKGSIPDRFSAQQFSDYHSELNMSSLELGDSALYFCASSTDSAHNEQYFGPGTRLTVT.

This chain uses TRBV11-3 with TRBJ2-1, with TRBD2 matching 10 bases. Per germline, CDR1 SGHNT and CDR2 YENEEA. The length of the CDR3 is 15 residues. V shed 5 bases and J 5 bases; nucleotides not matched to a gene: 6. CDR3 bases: TGTGCCAGCAGCCGAAGCGGGGGGGCGGACAATGAGCAGTTCTTC. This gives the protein CASSRSGGADNEQFF.

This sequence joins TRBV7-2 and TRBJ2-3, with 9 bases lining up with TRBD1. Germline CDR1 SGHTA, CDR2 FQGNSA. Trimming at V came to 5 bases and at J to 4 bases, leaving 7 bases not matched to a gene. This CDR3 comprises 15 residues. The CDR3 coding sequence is TGTGCCAGCAGCCTTGGGACAGGGTTTGCAGATACGCAGTATTTT. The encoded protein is CASSLGTGFADTQYF.

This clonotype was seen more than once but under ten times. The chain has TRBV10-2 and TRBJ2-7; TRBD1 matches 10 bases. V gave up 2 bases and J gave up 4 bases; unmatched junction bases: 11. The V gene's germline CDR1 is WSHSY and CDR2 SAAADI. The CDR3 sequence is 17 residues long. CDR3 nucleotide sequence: TGCGCCAGCAGTGAGCTCTTGGGGACAGGGGTAAGGTACGAGCAGTACTTC. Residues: CASSELLGTGVRYEQYF.

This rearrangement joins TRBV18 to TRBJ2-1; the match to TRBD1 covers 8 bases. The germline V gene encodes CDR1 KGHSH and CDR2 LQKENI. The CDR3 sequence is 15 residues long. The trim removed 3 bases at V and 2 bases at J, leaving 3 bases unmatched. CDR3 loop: CASSPDRVAYNEQFF. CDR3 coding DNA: TGTGCCAGCTCACCGGACAGGGTGGCCTACAATGAGCAGTTCTTC.

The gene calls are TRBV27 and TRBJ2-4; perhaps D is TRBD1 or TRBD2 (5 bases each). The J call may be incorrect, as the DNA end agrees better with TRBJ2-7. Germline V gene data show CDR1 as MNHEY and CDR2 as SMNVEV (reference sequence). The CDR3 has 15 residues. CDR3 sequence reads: CASSPARGNFYEQYF. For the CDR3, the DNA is TGTGCCAGCAGTCCTGCGAGGGGCAATTTTTACGAGCAGTACTTC.

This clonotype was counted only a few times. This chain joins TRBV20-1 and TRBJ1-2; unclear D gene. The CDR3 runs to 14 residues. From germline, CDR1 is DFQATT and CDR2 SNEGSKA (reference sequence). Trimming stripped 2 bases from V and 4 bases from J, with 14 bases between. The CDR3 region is CSARRESAVYGYTF. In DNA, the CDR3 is TGCAGTGCTAGAAGGGAGAGTGCGGTCTATGGCTACACCTTC.

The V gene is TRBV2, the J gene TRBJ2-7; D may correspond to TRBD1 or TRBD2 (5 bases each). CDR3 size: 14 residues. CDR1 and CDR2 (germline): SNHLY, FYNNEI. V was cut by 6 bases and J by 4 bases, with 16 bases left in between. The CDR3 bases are TGTGCCAGCAGGGTTGGGGGTAAACCGTACGAGCAGTACTTC. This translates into CASRVGGKPYEQYF. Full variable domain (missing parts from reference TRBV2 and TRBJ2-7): EPEVTQTPSHQVTQMGQEVILRCVPISNHLYFYWYRQILGQKVEFLVSFYNNEISEKSEIFDDQFSVERPDGSNFTLKIRSTKLEDSAMYFCASRVGGKPYEQYFGPGTRLTVT.

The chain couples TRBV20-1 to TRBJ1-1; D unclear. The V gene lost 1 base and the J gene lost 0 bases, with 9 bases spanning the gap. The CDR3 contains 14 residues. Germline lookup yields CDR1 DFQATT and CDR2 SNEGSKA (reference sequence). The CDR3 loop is CSARVEGMNTEAFF. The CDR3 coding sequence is TGCAGTGCTAGAGTGGAGGGAATGAACACTGAAGCTTTCTTT.

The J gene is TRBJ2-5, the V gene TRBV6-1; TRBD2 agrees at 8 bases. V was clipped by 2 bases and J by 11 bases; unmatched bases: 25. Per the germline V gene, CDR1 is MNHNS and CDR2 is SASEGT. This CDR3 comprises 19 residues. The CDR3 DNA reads TGTGCCAGCAGTGAATATAGGGATCGACGCGGGGGGAGTCCTAATGAGCAGTACTTC. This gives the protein CASSEYRDRRGGSPNEQYF.

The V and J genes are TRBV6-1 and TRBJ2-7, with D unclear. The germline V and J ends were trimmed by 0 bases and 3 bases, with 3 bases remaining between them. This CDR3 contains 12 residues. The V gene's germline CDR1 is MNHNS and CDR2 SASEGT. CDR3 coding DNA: TGTGCCAGCAGTGAAGCGGTCTACGAGCAGTACTTC. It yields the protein CASSEAVYEQYF.

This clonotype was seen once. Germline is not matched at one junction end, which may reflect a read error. CDR3 region: CAGSSGHRLAETQYF. In nucleotides, the CDR3 is TGTGCCGGCAGTTCCGGACACAGATTAGCGGAGACCCAGTACTTC. The chain recombines TRBV6-2 or TRBV6-3 with TRBJ2-5; D may be TRBD1 or TRBD2 (5 bases each). The CDR3 extends over 15 amino acids. Per the germline V gene, CDR1 is MNHEY and CDR2 is SVGEGT.

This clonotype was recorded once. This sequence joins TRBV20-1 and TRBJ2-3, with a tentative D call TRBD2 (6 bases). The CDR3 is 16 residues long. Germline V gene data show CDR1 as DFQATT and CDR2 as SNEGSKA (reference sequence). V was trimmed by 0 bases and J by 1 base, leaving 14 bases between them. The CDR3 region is CSARDLGRGGTDTQYF. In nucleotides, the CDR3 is TGCAGTGCTAGAGATCTGGGGCGGGGCGGCACAGATACGCAGTATTTT.

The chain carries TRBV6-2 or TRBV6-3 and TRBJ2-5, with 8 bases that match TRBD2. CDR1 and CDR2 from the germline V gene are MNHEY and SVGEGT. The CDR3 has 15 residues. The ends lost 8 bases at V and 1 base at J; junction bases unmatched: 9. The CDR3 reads CASSGTSDVQETQYF. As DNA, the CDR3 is TGTGCCAGCTCCGGGACTAGTGATGTCCAAGAGACCCAGTACTTC.

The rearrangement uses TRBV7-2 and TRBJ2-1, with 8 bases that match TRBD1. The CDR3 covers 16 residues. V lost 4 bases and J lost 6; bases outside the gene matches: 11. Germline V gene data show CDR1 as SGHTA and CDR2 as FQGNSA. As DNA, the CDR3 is TGTGCCAGCAGCTATGTCCCCGGGACAGGCACCAATGAGCAGTTCTTC. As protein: CASSYVPGTGTNEQFF.

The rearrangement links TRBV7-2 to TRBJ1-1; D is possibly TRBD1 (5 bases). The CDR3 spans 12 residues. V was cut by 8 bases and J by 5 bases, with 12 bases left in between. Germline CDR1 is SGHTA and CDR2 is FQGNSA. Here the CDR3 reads CASGGSGTEAFF. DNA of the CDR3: TGTGCCAGCGGGGGTTCAGGGACTGAAGCTTTCTTT. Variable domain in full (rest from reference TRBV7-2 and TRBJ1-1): GAGVSQSPSNKVTEKGKDVELRCDPISGHTALYWYRQSLGQGLEFLIYFQGNSAPDKSGLPSDRFSAERTGGSVSTLTIQRTQQEDSAVYLCASGGSGTEAFFGQGTRLTVV.

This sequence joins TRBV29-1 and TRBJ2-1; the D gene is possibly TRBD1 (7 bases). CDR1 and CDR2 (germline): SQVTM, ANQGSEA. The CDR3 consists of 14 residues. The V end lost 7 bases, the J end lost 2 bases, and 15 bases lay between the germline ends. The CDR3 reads CSARRDSTYNEQFF. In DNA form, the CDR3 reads TGCAGCGCGAGGAGGGACAGCACCTACAATGAGCAGTTCTTC.

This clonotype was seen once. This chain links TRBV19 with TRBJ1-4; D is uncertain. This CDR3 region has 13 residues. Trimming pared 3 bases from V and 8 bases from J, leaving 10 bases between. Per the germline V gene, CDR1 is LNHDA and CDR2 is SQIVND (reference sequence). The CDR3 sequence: CASSIPGIEKLFF. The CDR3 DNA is TGTGCCAGTAGTATCCCAGGAATCGAAAAACTGTTTTTT.

Here the CDR3 reads CASSQGVGDNYNEQFF. For the CDR3, the DNA is TGTGCCAGCAGCCAAGGTGTTGGGGACAACTACAATGAGCAGTTCTTC. This rearrangement joins TRBV14 to TRBJ2-1, with D perhaps TRBD1 (6 bases). This CDR3 is 16 amino acids long. The germline V and J ends were trimmed by 1 base and 3 bases, with 13 bases remaining between them. Germline values: CDR1 SGHDN, CDR2 FVKESK.

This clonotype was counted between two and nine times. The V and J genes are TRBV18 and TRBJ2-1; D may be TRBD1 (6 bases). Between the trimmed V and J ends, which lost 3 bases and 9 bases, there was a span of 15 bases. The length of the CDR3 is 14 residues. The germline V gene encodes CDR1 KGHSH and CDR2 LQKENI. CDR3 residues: CASSPILQGLEQFF. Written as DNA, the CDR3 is TGTGCCAGCTCACCCATATTACAGGGTCTTGAGCAGTTCTTC.

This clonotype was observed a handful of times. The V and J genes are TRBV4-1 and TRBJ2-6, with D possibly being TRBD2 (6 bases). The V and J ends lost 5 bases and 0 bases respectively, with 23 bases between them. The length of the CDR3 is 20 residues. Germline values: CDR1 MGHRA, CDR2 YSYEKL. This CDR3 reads CASSVTGGGTGPSGANVLTF. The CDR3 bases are TGCGCCAGCAGCGTAACGGGTGGCGGGACCGGTCCCTCTGGGGCCAACGTCCTGACTTTC.

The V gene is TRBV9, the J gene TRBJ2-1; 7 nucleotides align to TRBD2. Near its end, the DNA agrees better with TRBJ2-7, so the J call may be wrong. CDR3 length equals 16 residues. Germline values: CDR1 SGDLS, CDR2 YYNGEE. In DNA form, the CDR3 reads TGTGCCAGCAGCAGCGGGACGTCGCTCTCCTACAATGAGCAGTACTTC. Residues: CASSSGTSLSYNEQYF.

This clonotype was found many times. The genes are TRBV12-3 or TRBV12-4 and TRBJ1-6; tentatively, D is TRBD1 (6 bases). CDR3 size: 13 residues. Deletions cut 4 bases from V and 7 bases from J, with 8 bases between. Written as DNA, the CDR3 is TGTGCCAGCAGTTACGGACAGAATTCACCCCTCCACTTT. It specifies CASSYGQNSPLHF.

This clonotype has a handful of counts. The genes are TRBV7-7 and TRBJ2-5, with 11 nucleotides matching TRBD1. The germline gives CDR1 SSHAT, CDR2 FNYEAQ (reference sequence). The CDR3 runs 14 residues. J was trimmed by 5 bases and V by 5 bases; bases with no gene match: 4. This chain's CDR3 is CASSGGQGAETQYF. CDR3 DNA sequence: TGTGCCAGCAGCGGCGGACAGGGGGCTGAGACCCAGTACTTC.

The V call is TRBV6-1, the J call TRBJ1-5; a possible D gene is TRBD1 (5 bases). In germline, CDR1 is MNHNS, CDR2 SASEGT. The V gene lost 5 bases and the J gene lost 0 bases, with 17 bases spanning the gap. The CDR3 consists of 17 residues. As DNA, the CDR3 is TGTGCCAGCAGTCCCCTCAGTGGGGGTTCTAGCAATCAGCCCCAGCATTTT. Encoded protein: CASSPLSGGSSNQPQHF.

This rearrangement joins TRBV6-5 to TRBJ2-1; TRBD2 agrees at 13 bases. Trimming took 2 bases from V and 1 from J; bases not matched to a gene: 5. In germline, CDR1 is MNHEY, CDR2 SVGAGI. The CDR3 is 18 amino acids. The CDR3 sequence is CASSYRTSGGRSYNEQFF. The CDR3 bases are TGTGCCAGCAGTTACCGGACTAGCGGGGGCCGGTCCTACAATGAGCAGTTCTTC.

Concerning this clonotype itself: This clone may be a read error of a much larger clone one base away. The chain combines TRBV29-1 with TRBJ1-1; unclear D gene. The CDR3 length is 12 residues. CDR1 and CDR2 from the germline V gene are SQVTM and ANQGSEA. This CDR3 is CSVKGPNTEPFF. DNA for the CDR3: TGCAGCGTTAAAGGCCCTAACACTGAACCTTTCTTT.

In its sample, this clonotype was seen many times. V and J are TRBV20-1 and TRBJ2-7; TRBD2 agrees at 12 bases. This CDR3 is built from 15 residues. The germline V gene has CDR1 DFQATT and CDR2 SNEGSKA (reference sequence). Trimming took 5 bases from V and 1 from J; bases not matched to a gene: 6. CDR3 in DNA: TGCAGTGCTCCCCAACTAGCGGGGGGTTCCTACGAGCAGTACTTC. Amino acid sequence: CSAPQLAGGSYEQYF.

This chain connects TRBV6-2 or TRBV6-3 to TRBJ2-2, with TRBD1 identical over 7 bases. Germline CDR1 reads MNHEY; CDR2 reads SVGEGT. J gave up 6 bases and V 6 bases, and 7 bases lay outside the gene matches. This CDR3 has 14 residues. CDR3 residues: CASRDRQGPGELFF. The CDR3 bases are TGTGCCAGCAGGGACCGACAGGGTCCCGGGGAGCTGTTTTTT.

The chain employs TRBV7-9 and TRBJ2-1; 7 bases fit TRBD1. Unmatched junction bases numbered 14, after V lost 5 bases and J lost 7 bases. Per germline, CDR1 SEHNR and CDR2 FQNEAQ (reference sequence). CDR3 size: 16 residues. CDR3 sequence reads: CASSRGTGQRMNEQFF. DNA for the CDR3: TGTGCCAGCAGCCGAGGTACGGGACAGAGGATGAATGAGCAGTTCTTC.

DNA for the CDR3: TGCAGTGCTAGAGCCACCACAGGTAACACTGAAGCTTTCTTT. This sequence encodes CSARATTGNTEAFF. This chain links TRBV20-1 with TRBJ1-1, with D perhaps matching TRBD1 (5 bases). The ends were cut back, 1 base at V and 2 bases at J, with 11 bases in the middle. The CDR3 is 14 amino acids. Looked up from germline, CDR1 is DFQATT and CDR2 is SNEGSKA (reference sequence).